This TCR beta chain stems from a study of monozygotic twins with inflammatory bowel disease. UMIs incorporating a 6-nucleotide sample barcode were appended by means of template switching. Following a re-call of the 5' RACE reads, TCRdb has one entry per CDR3 protein and lacks DNA. The sample totals roughly 100,000 distinct CDR3 sequences. This CDR3 is built from 14 residues. Germline V lookup: CDR1 LNHNV, CDR2 YYDKDF (reference sequence). This receptor was taken from a human donor with ulcerative colitis or Crohn's disease, or a healthy co-twin of an affected twin (not recorded which). The sequencing sample was made of blood. The chain is built from TRBV15 and TRBJ1-1. CDR3 sequence reads: CATSRALLNTEAFF.